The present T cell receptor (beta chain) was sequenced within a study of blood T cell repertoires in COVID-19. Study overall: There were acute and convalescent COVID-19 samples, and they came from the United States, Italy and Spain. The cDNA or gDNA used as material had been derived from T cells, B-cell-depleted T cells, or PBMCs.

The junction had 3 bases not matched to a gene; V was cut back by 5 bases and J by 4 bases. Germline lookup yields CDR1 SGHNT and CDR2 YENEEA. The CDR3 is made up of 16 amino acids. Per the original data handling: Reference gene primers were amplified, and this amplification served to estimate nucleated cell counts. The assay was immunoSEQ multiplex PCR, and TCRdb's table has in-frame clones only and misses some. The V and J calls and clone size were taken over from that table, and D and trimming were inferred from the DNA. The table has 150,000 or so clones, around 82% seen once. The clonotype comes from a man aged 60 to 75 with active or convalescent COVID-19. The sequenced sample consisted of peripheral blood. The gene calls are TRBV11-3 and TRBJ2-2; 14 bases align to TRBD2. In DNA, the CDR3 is TGTGCCAGCAGCCCAGGGACTAGCGGGGGCACCGGGGAGCTGTTTTTT. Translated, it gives CASSPGTSGGTGELFF.